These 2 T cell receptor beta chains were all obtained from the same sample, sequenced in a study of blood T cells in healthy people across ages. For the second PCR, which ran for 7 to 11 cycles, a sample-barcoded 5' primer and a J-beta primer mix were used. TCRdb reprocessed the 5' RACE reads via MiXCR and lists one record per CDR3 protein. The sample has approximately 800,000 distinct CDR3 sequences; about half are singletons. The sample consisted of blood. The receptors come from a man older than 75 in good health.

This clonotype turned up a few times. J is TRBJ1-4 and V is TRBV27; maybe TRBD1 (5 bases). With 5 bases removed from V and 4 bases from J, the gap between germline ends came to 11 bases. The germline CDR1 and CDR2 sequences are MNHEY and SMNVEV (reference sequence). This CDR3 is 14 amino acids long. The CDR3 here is CASSPPGFNEKLFF. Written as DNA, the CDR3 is TGTGCCAGCAGTCCCCCAGGGTTTAATGAAAAACTGTTTTTT.

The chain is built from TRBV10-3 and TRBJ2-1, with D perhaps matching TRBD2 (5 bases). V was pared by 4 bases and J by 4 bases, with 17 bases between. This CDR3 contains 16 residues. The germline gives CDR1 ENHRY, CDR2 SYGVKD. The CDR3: CAISGGGTEAYNEQFF. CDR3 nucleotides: TGTGCCATCAGTGGAGGAGGCACAGAAGCTTACAATGAGCAGTTCTTC.